What follows are 14 T cell receptor beta chains derived from one specimen sequenced in a study of neoadjuvant anti-PD-1 for oral cavity cancer. Using immunoSEQ multiplex PCR, the repertoire was profiled, and TCRdb retains in-frame clones only, with some absent. The table lists about 12,000 clones, approximately 74% of them singletons. Stated time point: after neoadjuvant nivolumab, at surgical resection. Material: PBMCs, obtained after nivolumab (anti-PD-1) treatment. The receptors stem from a person aged 40-85 years with oral cavity squamous cell carcinoma.

The chain carries TRBV5-4 and TRBJ1-1; 8 bases fit TRBD1. The V segment lost 4 bases and the J segment 8 bases; nucleotides outside the gene matches: 10. The CDR3 totals 14 residues. Germline assignment: CDR1 SGHNT and CDR2 YYREEE (reference sequence). CDR3: CASSPWTGKVEAFF. The CDR3 DNA reads TGTGCCAGCAGCCCCTGGACAGGGAAGGTGGAAGCTTTCTTT.

The V and J genes are TRBV19 and TRBJ1-1, with TRBD1 as a possible D gene (5 bases). V shed 7 bases and J shed 4 bases, with 19 bases lying between them. Germline-derived CDR1 and CDR2 are LNHDA and SQIVND (reference sequence). The CDR3 runs to 15 residues. DNA for the CDR3: TGTGCCAGTAAATTGGTCGGCCCGACAGCCACTGAAGCTTTCTTT. Amino acids: CASKLVGPTATEAFF.

This clone came up a few times. The chain uses TRBV18 and TRBJ2-4; a possible D gene is TRBD2 (6 bases). This CDR3 has 20 amino acids. From germline, CDR1 is KGHSH and CDR2 LQKENI. Deletions cut 3 bases from V and 0 bases from J, with 24 bases between. In DNA form, the CDR3 reads TGTGCCAGCTCACCGGGGGGATTAGGGAAAAGATTACTAGCCAAAAACATTCAGTACTTC. Translated: CASSPGGLGKRLLAKNIQYF.

J is TRBJ2-1 and V is TRBV4-1; TRBD1 agrees at 7 bases. The CDR3 is 16 amino acids. The V segment lost 4 bases and the J segment 4 bases; nucleotides outside the gene matches: 10. Germline-derived CDR1 and CDR2 are MGHRA and YSYEKL. The CDR3 is CASSLRWDRTYNEQFF. As DNA, the CDR3 is TGCGCCAGCAGCCTACGATGGGACAGAACATACAATGAGCAGTTCTTC.

The J gene is TRBJ2-5, the V gene TRBV6-6; no clear D. CDR1 and CDR2 (germline): MNHNY, SVGAGI (reference sequence). The germline V and J ends were trimmed by 6 bases and 3 bases, with 11 bases remaining between them. This CDR3 comprises 13 residues. The CDR3 loop reads CASRTGFEETQYF. The CDR3 nucleotides read TGTGCCAGCAGAACCGGGTTCGAAGAGACCCAGTACTTC.

This chain uses TRBV6-5 with TRBJ2-1; D perhaps matches TRBD2 (5 bases). The CDR3 has 16 amino acids. Germline V CDR1 and CDR2: MNHEY, SVGAGI. V gave up 0 bases and J gave up 8 bases, with 17 bases separating them. In nucleotides, the CDR3 is TGTGCCAGCAGTTACTCGAGTAGTGGGAGAGGCGATGAGCAGTTCTTC. Its translation is CASSYSSSGRGDEQFF.

The chain is built from TRBV7-9 and TRBJ1-5, with D possibly being TRBD1 (6 bases). Germline CDR1 is SEHNR and CDR2 is FQNEAQ (reference sequence). The CDR3 sequence is 16 residues long. The V end lost 5 bases, the J end lost 4 bases, and 18 bases lay between the germline ends. CDR3 amino acids: CASSRFTRGANQPQHF. Here the CDR3 DNA reads TGTGCCAGCAGCCGATTCACACGGGGGGCGAATCAGCCCCAGCATTTT.

CDR3 sequence reads: CASSSGGRNYEQYF. The CDR3 coding sequence is TGTGCCAGCAGTTCCGGGGGCCGTAACTACGAGCAGTACTTC. The chain recombines TRBV6-1 with TRBJ2-7; the D call may be TRBD1 or TRBD2 (6 bases each). V was shortened by 5 bases and J by 3 bases, with 14 bases between the two germline ends. This CDR3 has 14 amino acids. Germline-derived CDR1 and CDR2 are MNHNS and SASEGT.

This clone was recorded once. The chain combines TRBV7-2 with TRBJ1-5, with 10 bases matching TRBD1. This CDR3 comprises 15 residues. Per germline, CDR1 SGHTA and CDR2 FQGNSA. V trimming: 4 bases; J trimming: 7 bases; junction bases outside the gene matches: 7. Here the CDR3 reads CASSWDRGRRQPQHF. In nucleotides, the CDR3 is TGTGCCAGCAGCTGGGACAGGGGACGCCGGCAGCCCCAGCATTTT.

The chain links TRBV10-2 to TRBJ2-7, with 9 bases identical to TRBD1. Looked up from germline, CDR1 is WSHSY and CDR2 is SAAADI. The V and J ends lost 8 bases and 2 bases, in that order; junction bases with no gene match: 4. This CDR3 spans 13 amino acids. CDR3 in amino acids: CASARDRAYEQYF. Written as DNA, the CDR3 is TGCGCCAGCGCCCGGGACAGGGCCTACGAGCAGTACTTC.

This clone was picked up one time. The chain links TRBV4-1 to TRBJ2-5, with D unclear. Germline values: CDR1 MGHRA, CDR2 YSYEKL. The CDR3 contains 13 residues. Trimming left V 1 base short and J 5 bases short, with 8 bases between. For the CDR3, the DNA is TGCGCCAGCAGCCAAGGACATAAGGAGACCCAGTACTTC. This sequence encodes CASSQGHKETQYF.

The chain joins TRBV5-6 to TRBJ1-1; 9 positions agree with TRBD1. Germline loops: CDR1 SGHDT, CDR2 YYEEEE. This CDR3 region has 15 residues. V shed 4 bases and J 4 bases; nucleotides not matched to a gene: 8. CDR3 residues: CASSAGTGWLTEAFF. Written as DNA, the CDR3 is TGTGCCAGCAGCGCCGGGACAGGGTGGCTCACTGAAGCTTTCTTT. Drawing the rest from reference TRBV5-6 and TRBJ1-1, the complete variable domain is DAGVTQSPTHLIKTRGQQVTLRCSPKSGHDTVSWYQQALGQGPQFIFQYYEEEERQRGNFPDRFSGHQFPNYSSELNVNALLLGDSALYLCASSAGTGWLTEAFFGQGTRLTVV.

This chain joins TRBV4-1 and TRBJ1-4, with 7 bases fitting TRBD1. From germline, CDR1 is MGHRA and CDR2 YSYEKL. The CDR3 contains 15 residues. With V trimmed by 4 bases and J by 7 bases, 9 bases remained unmatched. Here the CDR3 DNA reads TGCGCCAGCAGCCGTACAGGGGCAGGGGGTGAAAAACTGTTTTTT. It codes for CASSRTGAGGEKLFF.

The V gene is TRBV4-2, the J gene TRBJ2-7, with a tentative D call TRBD2 (6 bases). Germline CDR1 is LGHNA and CDR2 is YNFKEQ. This CDR3 region has 16 residues. V dropped 0 bases and J dropped 0 bases, with 12 bases sitting between them. CDR3 coding DNA: TGTGCCAGCAGCCAAGATTTCGGGGGAAGCTCCTACGAGCAGTACTTC. Its translation is CASSQDFGGSSYEQYF.